One T cell receptor (beta chain) is described in this entry. This specimen belongs to a study of technical replicates of blood from four donors. Looked up from germline, CDR1 is SEHNR and CDR2 is FQNEAQ (reference sequence). This CDR3 is 18 amino acids long. V lost 5 bases to trimming and J lost 7 bases; unmatched junction nucleotides: 17. Measured with immunoSEQ multiplex PCR; TCRdb has only the in-frame clones, and not every one. The sample has around 79,000 clones; over 75% are singletons. The genes are TRBV7-9 and TRBJ2-1, with TRBD2 matching over 10 bases. This receptor was taken from a human donor in good health. The sample was T cells isolated from PBMCs. CDR3: CASSPTLLKREGRNEQFF. The DNA of the CDR3 is TGTGCCAGCAGCCCTACCCTCCTAAAGCGGGAGGGTAGAAATGAGCAGTTCTTC.